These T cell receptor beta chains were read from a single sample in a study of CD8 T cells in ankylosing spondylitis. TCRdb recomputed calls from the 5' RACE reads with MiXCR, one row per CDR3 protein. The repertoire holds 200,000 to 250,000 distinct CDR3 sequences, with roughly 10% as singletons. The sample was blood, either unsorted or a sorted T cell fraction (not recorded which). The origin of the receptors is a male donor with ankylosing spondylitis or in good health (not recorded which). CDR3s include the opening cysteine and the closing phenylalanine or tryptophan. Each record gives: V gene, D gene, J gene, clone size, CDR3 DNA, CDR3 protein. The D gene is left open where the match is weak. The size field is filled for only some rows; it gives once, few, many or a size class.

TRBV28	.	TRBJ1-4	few	TGTGCCAGCAGTTTTATACAGAACCATGAAAAACTGTTTTTT	CASSFIQNHEKLFF
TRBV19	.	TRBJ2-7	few	TGTGCCAGTAGTGGAAGGACGGCAGGGGTCTACGAGCAGTACTTC	CASSGRTAGVYEQYF
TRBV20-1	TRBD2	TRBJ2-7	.	TGCAGTGCTCCAACCCAGGGACTAGCGTTCTCCTACGAGCAGTACTTC	CSAPTQGLAFSYEQYF
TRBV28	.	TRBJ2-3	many	TGTGCCAGCAGCCCGCCGAGCACAGATACGCAGTATTTT	CASSPPSTDTQYF
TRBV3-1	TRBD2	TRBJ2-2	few	TGTGCCAGCAGCCAACGCGGAGCGGGGGGGTTTAACACCGGGGAGCTGTTTTTT	CASSQRGAGGFNTGELFF
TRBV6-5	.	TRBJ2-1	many	TGTGCCAGCAGTTACTTCGGACCGGCGGGCTCCTACAATGAGCAGTTCTTC	CASSYFGPAGSYNEQFF
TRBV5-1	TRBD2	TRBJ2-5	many	TGCGCCAGCAGCCGTCCGGGACTAGCACGGGAGACCCAGTACTTC	CASSRPGLARETQYF
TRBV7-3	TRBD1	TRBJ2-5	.	TGTGCCAGCAGCCCCGGAACAGGGGGGTCATGGACCCAGTACTTC	CASSPGTGGSWTQYF
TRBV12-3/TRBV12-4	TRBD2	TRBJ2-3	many	TGTGCCAGCAGTTCATGGACTAGCGGAGGCTCGGCTAGCACAGATACGCAGTATTTT	CASSSWTSGGSASTDTQYF
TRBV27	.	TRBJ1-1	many	TGTGCCAGCAGTCAACAGGGAAACACTGAAGCTTTCTTT	CASSQQGNTEAFF
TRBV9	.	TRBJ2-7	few	TGTGCCAGCAGCGTAACCTCGGAGGGCATCTACGAGCAGTACTTC	CASSVTSEGIYEQYF
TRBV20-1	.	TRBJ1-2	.	TGCAGTGCCGAAAGGGCGGGCTACACCTTC	CSAERAGYTF
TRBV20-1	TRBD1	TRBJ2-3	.	TGCAGTGCTGGTACAGGGGGCGCCTGGTCAGATACGCAGTATTTT	CSAGTGGAWSDTQYF
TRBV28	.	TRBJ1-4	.	TGTGCCAGCAGTACCTACAGGGTTGAAAAACTGTTTTTT	CASSTYRVEKLFF
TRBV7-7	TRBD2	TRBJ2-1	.	TGTGCTAGCAGCGTTGGACTAGCGGGGGGGGCCGGACAGTTCTTC	CASSVGLAGGAGQFF
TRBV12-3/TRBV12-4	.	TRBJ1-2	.	TGTGCCAGCGGGCTTGAGGGGGGGCGTAACTATGGCTACACCTTC	CASGLEGGRNYGYTF
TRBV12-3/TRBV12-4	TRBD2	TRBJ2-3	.	TGTGCCAGCAGTTTAGAGCGGGGGGGTTCAGGGGATACGCAGTATTTT	CASSLERGGSGDTQYF
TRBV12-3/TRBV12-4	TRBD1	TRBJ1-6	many	TGTGCCAGCAGTTTAACAGGGGGCGGTAGGTCACCCCTCCACTTT	CASSLTGGGRSPLHF
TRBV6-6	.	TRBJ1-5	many	TGTGCCAGCAAAGGGGCAGGCAATCAGCCCCAGCATTTT	CASKGAGNQPQHF
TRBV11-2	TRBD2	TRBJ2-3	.	TGTGCCAACAGCCGAGACTACGCTAGCGGGGGGGTGCTGGGTGCAGATACGCAGTATTTT	CANSRDYASGGVLGADTQYF
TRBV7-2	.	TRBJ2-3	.	TGTGCCAGCAGCTTAGTGCGGCTAGCTATTAGAACTAGCACAGATACGCAGTATTTT	CASSLVRLAIRTSTDTQYF
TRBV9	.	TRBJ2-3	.	TGTGCCAGCAGCCCAGGGCAGGTCACGGATACGCAGTATTTT	CASSPGQVTDTQYF
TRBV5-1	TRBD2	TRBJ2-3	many	TGCGCCAGCAGCCCCACCGGAACTAGCGGGGGGGAAGATACGCAGTATTTT	CASSPTGTSGGEDTQYF
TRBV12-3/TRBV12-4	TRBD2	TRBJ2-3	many	TGTGCCAGCAGCTCCGGGACTAGCGGGGGGCCTGTGGATACGCAGTATTTT	CASSSGTSGGPVDTQYF
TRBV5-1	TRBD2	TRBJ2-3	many	TGCGCCAGCAGCAGGGCTAGCGGGGGTACTGGGGCAGATACGCAGTATTTT	CASSRASGGTGADTQYF
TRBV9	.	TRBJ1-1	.	TGTGCCAGCAGCGCGCGGGACGCACGGAACACTGAAGCTTTCTTT	CASSARDARNTEAFF
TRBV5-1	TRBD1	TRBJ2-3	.	TGCGCCAGCAGCTTGAAGGTGACAGGGGGCTTGGATACGCAGTATTTT	CASSLKVTGGLDTQYF
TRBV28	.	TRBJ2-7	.	TGTGCCAGCACATCGACACTCGAGTATTCCTACGAGCAGTACTTC	CASTSTLEYSYEQYF
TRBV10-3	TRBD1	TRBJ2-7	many	TGTGCCATCAGTGAGCCGGGACAGGCCTACGAGCAGTACTTC	CAISEPGQAYEQYF
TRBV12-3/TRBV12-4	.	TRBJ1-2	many	TGTGCCAGCGGCTTTTATGGCTACACCTTC	CASGFYGYTF
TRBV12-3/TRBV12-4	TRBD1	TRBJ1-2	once	TGTGCCAGCAGTCGGACAGGGGCTATTTCTTCGTCCTATGGCGACACCTTC	CASSRTGAISSSYGDTF
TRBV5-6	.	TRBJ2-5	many	TGTGCCAGCAGCGTCGGAAAGGCCCAGTACTTC	CASSVGKAQYF
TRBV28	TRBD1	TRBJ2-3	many	TGTGCCAGCAGTCTCTCGACAGGGGCTCCCACAGATACGCAGTATTTT	CASSLSTGAPTDTQYF
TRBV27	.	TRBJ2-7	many	TGTGCCAGCAGTTTAACTCAAAGCACAGGGGAGCAGTACTTC	CASSLTQSTGEQYF
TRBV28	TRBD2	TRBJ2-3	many	TGTGCCAGCAGTTTTGTAGCGGGGCCCACAGATACGCAGTATTTT	CASSFVAGPTDTQYF
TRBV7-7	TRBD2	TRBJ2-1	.	TGTGCTAGCAGGCTAGATAGCGGGGGCCACGGGGAGCAGTTCTTC	CASRLDSGGHGEQFF
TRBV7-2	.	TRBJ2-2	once	TGTGCCAGCACCTCCTCGAGGGGCGAACTGTTTTTT	CASTSSRGELFF
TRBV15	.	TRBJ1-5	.	TGTGCCACCAGCATAGCCAGGGGCAATCAGCCCCAGCATTTT	CATSIARGNQPQHF
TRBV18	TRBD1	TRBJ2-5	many	TGTGCCAGCTCACCCCCCGACAGGGGAGGAGAAGAGACCCAGTACTTC	CASSPPDRGGEETQYF
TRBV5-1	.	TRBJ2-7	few	TGCGCCAGCAGCTTAGGGGGGGGCGCGGGGAACGAGCAGTACTTC	CASSLGGGAGNEQYF
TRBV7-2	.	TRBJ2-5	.	TGTGCCAGCAGCTTAGCGGACACTCCCCCAACTTACTTC	CASSLADTPPTYF
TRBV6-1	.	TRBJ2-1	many	TGTGCCAGCAGTGAAGCGGGGACTTCGGTCTCCTACAATGAGCAGTTCTTC	CASSEAGTSVSYNEQFF
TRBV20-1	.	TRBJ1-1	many	TGCAGCGCCAGGTTCCCCCTCGGTAGGAACACTGAAGCTTTCTTT	CSARFPLGRNTEAFF
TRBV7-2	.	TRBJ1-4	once	TGTGCCAGCAGCTCCCAACAGGGTTCCCATGAAAAACTGTTTTTT	CASSSQQGSHEKLFF
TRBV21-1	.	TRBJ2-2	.	TGTGCCAGCAGCAAAGAAGGACTTGATACCGGGGAGCTGTTTTTT	CASSKEGLDTGELFF
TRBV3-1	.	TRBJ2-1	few	TGTGCCAGCAGCCCAGGCACGAGGACGGGATACAATGAGCAGTTCTTC	CASSPGTRTGYNEQFF
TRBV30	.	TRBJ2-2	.	TGTGCCTGGAGGGGCGGAGGGGGGACCGGGGAGCTGTTTTTT	CAWRGGGGTGELFF
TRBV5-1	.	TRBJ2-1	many	TGCGCCAGCAGCCCATCCCCGGGACGCTTCGACAATGAGCAGTTCTTC	CASSPSPGRFDNEQFF
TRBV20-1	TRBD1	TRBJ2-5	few	TGCTGTAACCGGGACAGGGGGGTAACGGAGACCCAAGAGACCCAGTACTTC	CCNRDRGVTETQETQYF
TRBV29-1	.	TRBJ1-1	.	TGCAGCGTTAGTAGGGGGGGGAACACTGAAGCTTTCTTT	CSVSRGGNTEAFF
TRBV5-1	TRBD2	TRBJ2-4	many	TGCGCCAGCAGCTCGACTAGCGCCACAGCCAAAAACATTCAGTACTTC	CASSSTSATAKNIQYF
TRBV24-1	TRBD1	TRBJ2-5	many	TGTGCCACCAGTGGTCTGACAGGGGGTGCTATGGAGACCCAGTACTTC	CATSGLTGGAMETQYF
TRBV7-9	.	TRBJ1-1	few	TGTGCCAGCAGCTTAGGGAAGGGCGACACTGAAGCTTTCTTT	CASSLGKGDTEAFF
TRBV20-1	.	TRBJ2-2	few	TGCAGTGCTAGGTATATCGGGTACCCGAACACCGGGGAGCTGTTTTTT	CSARYIGYPNTGELFF
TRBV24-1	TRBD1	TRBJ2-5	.	TGTGCCACCAGAGAGGACAGGCAAGAGACCCAGTACTTC	CATREDRQETQYF
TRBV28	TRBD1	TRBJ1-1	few	TGTGCCAGCAGTAAACAGGGGGCGCCGGGAACTGAAGCTTTCTTT	CASSKQGAPGTEAFF
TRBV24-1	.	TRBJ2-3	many	TGTGCCACCAGTGATTTCGGGGGGCGTGAGAAAGATACGCAGTATTTT	CATSDFGGREKDTQYF
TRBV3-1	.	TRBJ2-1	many	TGTGCCAGCAGCCAATTCAATGAGCAGTTCTTC	CASSQFNEQFF
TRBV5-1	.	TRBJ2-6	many	TGCGCCAGCAGCTCGCAGGGACTCCAGCTCGGGGCCAACGTCCTGACTTTC	CASSSQGLQLGANVLTF
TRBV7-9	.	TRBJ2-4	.	TGTGCCAGCAGCCTGAATAAAAACATTCAGTACTTC	CASSLNKNIQYF